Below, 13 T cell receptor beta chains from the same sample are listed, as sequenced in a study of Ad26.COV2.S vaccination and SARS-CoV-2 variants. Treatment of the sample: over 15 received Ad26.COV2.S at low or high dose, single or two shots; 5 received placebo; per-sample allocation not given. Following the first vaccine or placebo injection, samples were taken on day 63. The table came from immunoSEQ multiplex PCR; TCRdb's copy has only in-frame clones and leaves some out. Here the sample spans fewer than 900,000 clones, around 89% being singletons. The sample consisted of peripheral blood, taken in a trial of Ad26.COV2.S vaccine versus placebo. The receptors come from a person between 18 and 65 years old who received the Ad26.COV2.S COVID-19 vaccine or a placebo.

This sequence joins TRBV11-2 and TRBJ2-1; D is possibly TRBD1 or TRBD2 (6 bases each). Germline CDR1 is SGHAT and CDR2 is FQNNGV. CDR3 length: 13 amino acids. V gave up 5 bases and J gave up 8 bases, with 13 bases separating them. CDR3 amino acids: CASSGEGGYEQFF. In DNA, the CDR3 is TGTGCCAGCAGCGGAGAAGGGGGGTATGAGCAGTTCTTC. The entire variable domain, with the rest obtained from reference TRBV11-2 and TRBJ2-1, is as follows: EAGVAQSPRYKIIEKRQSVAFWCNPISGHATLYWYQQILGQGPKLLIQFQNNGVVDDSQLPKDRFSAERLKGVDSTLKIQPAKLEDSAVYLCASSGEGGYEQFFGPGTRLTVL.

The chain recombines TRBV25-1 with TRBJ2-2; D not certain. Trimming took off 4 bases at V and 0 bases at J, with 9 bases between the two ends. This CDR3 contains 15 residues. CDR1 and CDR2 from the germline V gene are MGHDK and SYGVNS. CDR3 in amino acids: CASSVGRTNTGELFF. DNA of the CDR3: TGTGCCAGCAGTGTTGGCAGAACGAACACCGGGGAGCTGTTTTTT.

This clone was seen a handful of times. CDR3 region: CAALNAASGNTIYF. CDR3 nucleotides: TGTGCCGCCCTTAACGCGGCGTCTGGAAACACCATATATTTT. This chain uses TRBV7-9 with TRBJ1-3; D not resolved. The V end lost 11 bases, the J end lost 1 base, and 15 bases lay between the germline ends. The V gene's germline CDR1 is SEHNR and CDR2 FQNEAQ (reference sequence). The CDR3 loop spans 14 amino acids.

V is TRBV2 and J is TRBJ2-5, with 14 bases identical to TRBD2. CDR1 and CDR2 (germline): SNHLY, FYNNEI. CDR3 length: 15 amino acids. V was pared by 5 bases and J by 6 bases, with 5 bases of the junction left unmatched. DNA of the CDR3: TGTGCCAGCAGTCAGACTAGCGGGGGGGTAAAGACCCAGTACTTC. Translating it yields CASSQTSGGVKTQYF.

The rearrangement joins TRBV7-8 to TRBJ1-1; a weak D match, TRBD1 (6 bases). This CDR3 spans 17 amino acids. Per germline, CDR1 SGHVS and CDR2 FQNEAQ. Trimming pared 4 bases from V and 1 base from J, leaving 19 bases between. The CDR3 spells CASSSAWGGARNTEAFF. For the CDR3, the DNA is TGTGCCAGCAGCTCGGCGTGGGGGGGCGCGAGGAACACTGAAGCTTTCTTT.

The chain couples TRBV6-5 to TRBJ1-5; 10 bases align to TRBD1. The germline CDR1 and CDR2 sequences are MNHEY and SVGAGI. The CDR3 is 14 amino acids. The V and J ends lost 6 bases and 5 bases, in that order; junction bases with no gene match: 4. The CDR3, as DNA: TGTGCCAGCAGCCGGGACAGGGGAGATCAGCCCCAGCATTTT. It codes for CASSRDRGDQPQHF.

As DNA, the CDR3 is TGTGCCAGCAGCGTAGGTCCCTTAGGGGGCTCCTACGAGCAGTACTTC. Amino acids: CASSVGPLGGSYEQYF. The rearrangement joins TRBV9 to TRBJ2-7; D may be TRBD1 (6 bases). The length of the CDR3 is 16 residues. Trimming shortened V by 0 bases and J by 0 bases, and 13 bases separated the two germline ends. CDR1 is SGDLS, CDR2 YYNGEE, per germline. Complete variable domain (other parts from reference TRBV9 and TRBJ2-7): DSGVTQTPKHLITATGQRVTLRCSPRSGDLSVYWYQQSLDQGLQFLIQYYNGEERAKGNILERFSAQQFPDLHSELNLSSLELGDSALYFCASSVGPLGGSYEQYFGPGTRLTVT.

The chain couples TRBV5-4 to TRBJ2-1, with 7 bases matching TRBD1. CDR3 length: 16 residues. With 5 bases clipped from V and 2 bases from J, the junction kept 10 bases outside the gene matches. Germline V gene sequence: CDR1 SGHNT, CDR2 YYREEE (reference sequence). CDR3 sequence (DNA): TGTGCCAGCAGAAACCCCGTGGACAGGACCTACAATGAGCAGTTCTTC. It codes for CASRNPVDRTYNEQFF.

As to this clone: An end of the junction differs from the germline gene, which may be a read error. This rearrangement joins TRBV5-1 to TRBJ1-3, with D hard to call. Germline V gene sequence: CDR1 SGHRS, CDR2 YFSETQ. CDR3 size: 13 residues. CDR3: CASRLGSGNTIYF. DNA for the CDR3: TGCGCCAGCAGGTTGGGATCAGGAAACACCATATATTTT.

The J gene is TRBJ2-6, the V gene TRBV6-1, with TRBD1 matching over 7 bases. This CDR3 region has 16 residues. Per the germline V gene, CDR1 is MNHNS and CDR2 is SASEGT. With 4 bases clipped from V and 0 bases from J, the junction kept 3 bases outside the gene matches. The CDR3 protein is CASSGWDSSGANVLTF. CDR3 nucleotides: TGTGCCAGCAGTGGATGGGACAGCTCTGGGGCCAACGTCCTGACTTTC.

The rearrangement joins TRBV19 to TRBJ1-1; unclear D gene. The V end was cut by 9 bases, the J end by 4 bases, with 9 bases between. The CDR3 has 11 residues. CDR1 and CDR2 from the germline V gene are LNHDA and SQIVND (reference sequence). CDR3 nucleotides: TGTGCCAGCAGACGGGGCACTGAAGCTTTCTTT. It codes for CASRRGTEAFF.

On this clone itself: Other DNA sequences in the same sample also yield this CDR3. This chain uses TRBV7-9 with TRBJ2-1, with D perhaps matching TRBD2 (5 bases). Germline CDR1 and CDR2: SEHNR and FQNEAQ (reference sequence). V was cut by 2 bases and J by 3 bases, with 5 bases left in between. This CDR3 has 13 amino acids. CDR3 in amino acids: CASSLTSYNEQFF. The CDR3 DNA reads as TGTGCCAGCAGCTTAACTAGCTACAATGAGCAGTTCTTC.

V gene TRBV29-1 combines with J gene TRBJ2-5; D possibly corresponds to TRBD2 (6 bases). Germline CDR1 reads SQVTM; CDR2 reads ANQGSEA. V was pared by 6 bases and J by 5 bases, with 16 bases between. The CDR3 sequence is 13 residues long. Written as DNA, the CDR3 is TGCAGCGTCGGCGGGGCTAGCGTGGAGACCCAGTACTTC. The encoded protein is CSVGGASVETQYF.